This TCR beta chain comes out of a study of cytomegalovirus exposure and HLA in healthy donors. Whole-study findings and limits: With high specificity and sensitivity, the classifier reportedly diagnosed cytomegalovirus status.

The CDR3 is 14 residues long. The J segment lost 6 bases and the V segment lost 6 bases, leaving 9 bases of the junction unmatched. Germline-derived CDR1 and CDR2 are MDHEN and SYDVKM. This PCR relied on a set of 60 Vbeta primers and 13 Jbeta primers. Measured with immunoSEQ multiplex PCR; TCRdb has only the in-frame clones, and not every one. This table has under 170,000 clones, more than 65% appearing once. As concerns this clone: Its target is unknown.

Input material: PBMCs. The genes are TRBV28 and TRBJ2-7; TRBD2 matches at 9 bases. The receptor comes from a man aged 45-65 years in good health and CMV-seropositive. The CDR3, as DNA: TGTGCCAGCAGCATAGCGGGAGTGGCCGCCGAGCAGTACTTC. Translated: CASSIAGVAAEQYF.